The 6 T cell receptor beta chains below come from one sample, sequenced in a study of radiation and T cells in renal cell carcinoma. Libraries were prepared by immunoSEQ multiplex PCR; TCRdb keeps only in-frame clonotypes and omits some of them. The sample shows 120,000 to 150,000 clones, roughly 80% of them seen only once. The time point here: baseline pretreatment blood. Documented treatment: 15 Gy SBRT to primary tumor, nephrectomy 4 weeks later. The specimen comprised blood, sampled from a patient whose treatment included radiotherapy and nephrectomy. Receptors originate from a woman aged 45-60 years with renal cell carcinoma.

Only a few counts were recorded for this clone. This chain joins TRBV25-1 and TRBJ1-5, with D possibly being TRBD1 (5 bases). V lost 3 bases and J 9 bases, leaving 12 bases between the germline ends. The CDR3 is made up of 13 amino acids. Germline V gene sequence: CDR1 MGHDK, CDR2 SYGVNS. CDR3 residues: CASSDAGPWPQHF. CDR3 DNA sequence: TGTGCCAGCAGTGACGCAGGGCCGTGGCCCCAGCATTTT.

This chain links TRBV5-8 with TRBJ1-1; 8 bases are a match to TRBD1. The germline V gene has CDR1 SGHTS and CDR2 YDEGEE. The CDR3 spans 17 residues. V dropped 4 bases and J dropped 5; count of bases not matched to a gene: 16. CDR3: CASSGIYYTGGWTEAFF. CDR3 coding DNA: TGTGCCAGCAGCGGTATCTATTATACAGGGGGATGGACTGAAGCTTTCTTT.

V and J are TRBV29-1 and TRBJ2-7; D might be TRBD1 (6 bases). CDR1 SQVTM and CDR2 ANQGSEA come from the germline V gene. Trimming stripped 6 bases from V and 6 bases from J, with 15 bases between. The CDR3 is 12 amino acids. CDR3 in DNA: TGCAGCGTGGTACAACAGGGACGCGAGCAGTACTTC. It is translated as CSVVQQGREQYF.

This clone has only one observation. The rearrangement uses TRBV2 and TRBJ2-5, with D maybe TRBD1 (5 bases). Looked up from germline, CDR1 is SNHLY and CDR2 is FYNNEI. CDR3 size: 13 residues. V lost 1 base, J lost 7 bases, and 10 bases lay in between. The CDR3 region has the DNA TGTGCCAGCAGTGAAGACCAGGGCCGGACCCAGTACTTC. Its translation is CASSEDQGRTQYF.

CDR3 loop: CSAATDEQYF. In DNA, the CDR3 is TGCAGTGCTGCTACTGACGAGCAGTACTTC. The chain recombines TRBV20-1 with TRBJ2-7; D gene uncertain. Trimming took off 5 bases at V and 5 bases at J, with 7 bases between the two ends. Per germline, CDR1 DFQATT and CDR2 SNEGSKA (reference sequence). The CDR3 is made up of 10 amino acids.

The rearrangement joins TRBV6-5 to TRBJ2-5, with D perhaps matching TRBD2 (6 bases). The germline V gene has CDR1 MNHEY and CDR2 SVGAGI. V lost 3 bases and J 5 bases, leaving 16 bases between the germline ends. The CDR3 is 15 residues long. Here the CDR3 reads CASSYSVREEETQYF. CDR3 bases: TGTGCCAGCAGTTATTCGGTCAGGGAGGAGGAGACCCAGTACTTC.